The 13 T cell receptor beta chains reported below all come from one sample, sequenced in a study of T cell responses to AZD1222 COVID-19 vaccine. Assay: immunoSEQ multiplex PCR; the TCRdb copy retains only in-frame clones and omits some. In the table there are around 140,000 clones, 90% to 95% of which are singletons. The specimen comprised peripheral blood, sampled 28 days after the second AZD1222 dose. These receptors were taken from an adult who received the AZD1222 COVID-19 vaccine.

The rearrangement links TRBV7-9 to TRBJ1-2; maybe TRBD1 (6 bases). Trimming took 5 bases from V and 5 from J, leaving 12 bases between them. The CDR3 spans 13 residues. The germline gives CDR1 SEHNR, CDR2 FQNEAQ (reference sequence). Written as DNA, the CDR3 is TGTGCCAGCAGCCTAGGACAGAGTTATGGCTACACCTTC. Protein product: CASSLGQSYGYTF.

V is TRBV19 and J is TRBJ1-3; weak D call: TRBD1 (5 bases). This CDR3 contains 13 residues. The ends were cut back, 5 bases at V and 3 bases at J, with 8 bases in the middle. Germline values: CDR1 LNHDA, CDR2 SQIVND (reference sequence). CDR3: CASSQGRGNTIYF. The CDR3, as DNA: TGTGCCAGTAGTCAGGGACGTGGAAACACCATATATTTT. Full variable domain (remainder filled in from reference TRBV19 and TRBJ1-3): DGGITQSPKYLFRKEGQNVTLSCEQNLNHDAMYWYRQDPGQGLRLIYYSQIVNDFQKGDIAEGYSVSREKKESFPLTVTSAQKNPTAFYLCASSQGRGNTIYFGEGSWLTVV.

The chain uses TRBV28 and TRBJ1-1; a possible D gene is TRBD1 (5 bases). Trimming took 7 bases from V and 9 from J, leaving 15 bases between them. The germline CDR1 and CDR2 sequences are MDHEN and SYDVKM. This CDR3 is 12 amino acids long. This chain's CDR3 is CASMYRGGQAFF. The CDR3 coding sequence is TGTGCCAGCATGTATAGGGGAGGGCAAGCTTTCTTT. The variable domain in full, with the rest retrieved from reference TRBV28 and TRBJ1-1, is DVKVTQSSRYLVKRTGEKVFLECVQDMDHENMFWYRQDPGLGLRLIYFSYDVKMKEKGDIPEGYSVSREKKERFSLILESASTNQTSMYLCASMYRGGQAFFGQGTRLTVV.

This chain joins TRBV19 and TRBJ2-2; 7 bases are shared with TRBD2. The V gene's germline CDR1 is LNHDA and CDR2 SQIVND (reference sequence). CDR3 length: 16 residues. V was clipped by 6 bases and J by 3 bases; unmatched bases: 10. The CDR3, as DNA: TGTGCCAGTAGCCCTTCGGGCGGGAGAGACACCGGGGAGCTGTTTTTT. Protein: CASSPSGGRDTGELFF.

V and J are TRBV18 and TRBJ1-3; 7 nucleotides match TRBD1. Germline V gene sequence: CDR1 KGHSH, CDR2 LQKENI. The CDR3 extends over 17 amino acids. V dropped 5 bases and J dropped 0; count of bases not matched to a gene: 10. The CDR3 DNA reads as TGTGCCAGCTCAGGCCTGACAGGGCCTTACTCTGGAAACACCATATATTTT. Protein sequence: CASSGLTGPYSGNTIYF.

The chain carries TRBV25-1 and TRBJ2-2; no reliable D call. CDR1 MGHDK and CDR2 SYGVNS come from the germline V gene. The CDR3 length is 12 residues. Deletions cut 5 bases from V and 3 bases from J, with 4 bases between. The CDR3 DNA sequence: TGTGCCAGCAGTATCTACACCGGGGAGCTGTTTTTT. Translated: CASSIYTGELFF.

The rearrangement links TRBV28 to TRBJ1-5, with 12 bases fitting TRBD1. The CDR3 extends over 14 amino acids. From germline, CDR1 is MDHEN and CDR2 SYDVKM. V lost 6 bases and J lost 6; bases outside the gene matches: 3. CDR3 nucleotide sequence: TGTGCCAGCAGAAGGGACAGGGGGCCTCAGCCCCAGCATTTT. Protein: CASRRDRGPQPQHF.

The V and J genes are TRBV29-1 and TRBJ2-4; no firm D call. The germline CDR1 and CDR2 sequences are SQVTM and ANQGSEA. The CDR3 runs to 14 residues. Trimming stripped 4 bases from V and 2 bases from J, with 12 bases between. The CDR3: CSVGIPGSKNIQYF. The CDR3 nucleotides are TGCAGCGTTGGGATCCCAGGCTCCAAAAACATTCAGTACTTC.

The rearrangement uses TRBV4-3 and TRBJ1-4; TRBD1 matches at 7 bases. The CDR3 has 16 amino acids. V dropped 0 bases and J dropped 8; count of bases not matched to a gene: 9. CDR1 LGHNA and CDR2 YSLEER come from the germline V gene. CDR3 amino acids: CASSQDRDRVAEKLFF. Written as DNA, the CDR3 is TGCGCCAGCAGCCAAGATAGAGACAGGGTGGCGGAAAAACTGTTTTTT.

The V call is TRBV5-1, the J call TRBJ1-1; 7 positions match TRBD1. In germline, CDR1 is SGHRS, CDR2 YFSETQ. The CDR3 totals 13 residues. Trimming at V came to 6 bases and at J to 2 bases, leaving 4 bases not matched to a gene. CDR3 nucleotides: TGCGCCAGCATGGGGACAGCAAACACTGAAGCTTTCTTT. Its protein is CASMGTANTEAFF.

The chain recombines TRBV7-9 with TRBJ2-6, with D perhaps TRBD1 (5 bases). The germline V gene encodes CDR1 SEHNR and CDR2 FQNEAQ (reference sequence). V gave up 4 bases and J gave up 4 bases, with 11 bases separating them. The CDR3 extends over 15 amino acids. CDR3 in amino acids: CASSSRVFGANVLTF. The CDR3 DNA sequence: TGTGCCAGCAGCTCCAGGGTCTTCGGGGCCAACGTCCTGACTTTC.

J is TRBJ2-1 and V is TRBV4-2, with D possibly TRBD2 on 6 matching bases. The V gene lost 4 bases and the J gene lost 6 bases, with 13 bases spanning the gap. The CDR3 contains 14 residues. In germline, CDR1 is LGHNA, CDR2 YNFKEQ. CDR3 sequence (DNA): TGTGCCAGCAGCCCCTTACCGGGACTCAATGAGCAGTTCTTC. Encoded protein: CASSPLPGLNEQFF.

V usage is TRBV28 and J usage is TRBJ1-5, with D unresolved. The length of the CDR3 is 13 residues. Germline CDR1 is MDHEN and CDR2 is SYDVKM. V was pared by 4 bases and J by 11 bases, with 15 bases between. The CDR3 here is CASSSQRKGSQHF. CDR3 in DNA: TGTGCCAGCAGTTCCCAGAGGAAAGGGTCCCAGCATTTT.